The source of this T cell receptor (beta chain) is a study of T cells after yellow fever vaccination. Whole-study findings and limits: Across the CD4 and CD8 compartments, a small share of clonotypes was present in both.

This CDR3 region has 16 residues. With V trimmed by 5 bases and J by 7 bases, 18 bases remained unmatched. Germline V CDR1 and CDR2: DFQATT, SNEGSKA (reference sequence). In making TCR cDNA, 5'RACE template switching added a universal primer site and UMIs to it. TCRdb recomputed calls from the 5' RACE reads with MiXCR, one row per CDR3 protein. Of about 110,000 distinct CDR3 sequences listed, 8.4% are singletons. This clonotype was recorded at least ten times. Its antigen is not identified. This sequence was found in a man aged 25 to 45 who received the YFV17D yellow fever vaccine. The sequences come from CD8+ T cells sorted from PBMCs, collected 45 days after the yellow fever booster vaccination. The chain uses TRBV20-1 and TRBJ2-5, with 8 positions matching TRBD1. In nucleotides, the CDR3 is TGCAGTGCTCCCCCCCAGGGGGCGTCCTTCGTAGGGACCCAGTACTTC. This gives the protein CSAPPQGASFVGTQYF.